This entry lists 30 T cell receptor beta chains sequenced from one sample in a study of OX40 agonist ivuxolimab in advanced cancers. Sequencing used immunoSEQ multiplex PCR; TCRdb keeps in-frame clones, though not all of them. The sample shows roughly 40,000 clones, around 90% of them seen only once. Sequences were derived from CD4+ or CD8+ T cells sorted from blood, sampled in a trial of the OX40 agonist ivuxolimab. The receptors originated from an adult with an advanced solid tumor such as melanoma, head and neck, liver or kidney cancer.

The genes are TRBV27 and TRBJ1-1; D gene unclear. V gave up 0 bases and J gave up 1 base, with 9 bases separating them. The CDR3 sequence is 15 residues long. The germline gives CDR1 MNHEY, CDR2 SMNVEV (reference sequence). CDR3 coding DNA: TGTGCCAGCAGTTTATCCAGTATTGGGAACACTGAAGCTTTCTTT. Translation gives CASSLSSIGNTEAFF.

The gene calls are TRBV4-1 and TRBJ2-1, with 11 bases that match TRBD2. The junction had 4 bases not matched to a gene; V was cut back by 4 bases and J by 14 bases. The V gene's germline CDR1 is MGHRA and CDR2 YSYEKL. The CDR3 runs 12 residues. The CDR3 region is CASSPGTSGEFF. The CDR3 DNA reads TGCGCCAGCAGCCCAGGGACTAGCGGTGAGTTCTTC.

The chain uses TRBV5-4 and TRBJ2-3; D gene ambiguous. CDR3 length: 13 amino acids. Deletions cut 1 base from V and 1 base from J, with 4 bases between. Looked up from germline, CDR1 is SGHNT and CDR2 is YYREEE (reference sequence). Written as DNA, the CDR3 is TGTGCCAGCAGCTTGTCGGGCACAGATACGCAGTATTTT. The encoded protein is CASSLSGTDTQYF.

The chain uses TRBV9 and TRBJ1-2; D ambiguous. The CDR3 loop spans 20 amino acids. Trimming took off 3 bases at V and 3 bases at J, with 30 bases between the two ends. CDR1 and CDR2 (germline): SGDLS, YYNGEE. CDR3 in amino acids: CASSAGGVLTEFWVDYGYTF. Here the CDR3 DNA reads TGTGCCAGCAGCGCAGGCGGGGTCTTGACTGAATTCTGGGTAGACTATGGCTACACCTTC.

The chain joins TRBV6-6 to TRBJ2-5; maybe TRBD1 (6 bases). Germline V gives CDR1 MNHNY, CDR2 SVGAGI (reference sequence). This CDR3 has 13 residues. The V end was cut by 4 bases, the J end by 5 bases, with 11 bases between. Written as DNA, the CDR3 is TGTGCCAGCAGTTTTACAGGGTTGGAGACCCAGTACTTC. This gives the protein CASSFTGLETQYF.

This clone came up a few times. The chain is built from TRBV29-1 and TRBJ1-2, with D tentatively TRBD1 (6 bases). The V and J ends lost 4 bases and 5 bases respectively, with 14 bases between them. Germline CDR1 is SQVTM and CDR2 is ANQGSEA. CDR3 length: 13 residues. The CDR3 sequence: CSVGRTARYGYTF. CDR3 bases: TGCAGCGTTGGGAGGACAGCTAGGTATGGCTACACCTTC.

The chain recombines TRBV14 with TRBJ2-1; 13 positions agree with TRBD2. The CDR3 is 18 residues long. After removal of 2 bases from V and 10 bases from J, the junction contained 14 bases not matched to a gene. Germline V gene data show CDR1 as SGHDN and CDR2 as FVKESK. The CDR3 spells CASSQNPRTSGGVWEQFF. CDR3 sequence (DNA): TGTGCCAGCAGCCAAAACCCCAGAACTAGCGGGGGGGTGTGGGAGCAGTTCTTC.

J is TRBJ2-7 and V is TRBV5-5; 7 nucleotides agree with TRBD1. Looked up from germline, CDR1 is SGHKS and CDR2 is YYEKEE (reference sequence). The CDR3 runs 14 residues. With V trimmed by 4 bases and J by 4 bases, 8 bases remained unmatched. CDR3 nucleotide sequence: TGTGCCAGCAGCCTCTCGGACAGGTGGTACGAGCAGTACTTC. Translation: CASSLSDRWYEQYF. The complete variable domain, with remaining parts taken from reference TRBV5-5 and TRBJ2-7, reads DAGVTQSPTHLIKTRGQQVTLRCSPISGHKSVSWYQQVLGQGPQFIFQYYEKEERGRGNFPDRFSARQFPNYSSELNVNALLLGDSALYLCASSLSDRWYEQYFGPGTRLTVT.

V gene TRBV6-5 combines with J gene TRBJ2-5; D gene uncertain. Trimming pared 1 base from V and 3 bases from J, leaving 6 bases between. The germline CDR1 and CDR2 sequences are MNHEY and SVGAGI. This CDR3 has 13 amino acids. The CDR3 sequence is CASSYLNKETQYF. CDR3 DNA: TGTGCCAGCAGTTACTTGAATAAAGAGACCCAGTACTTC.

This clone was recorded at least ten times. The chain joins TRBV6-4 to TRBJ1-5, with D possibly TRBD1 on 5 matching bases. CDR1 is MRHNA, CDR2 SNTAGT, per germline. This CDR3 has 15 amino acids. V shed 3 bases and J shed 2 bases, with 11 bases lying between them. CDR3 DNA: TGTGCCAGCAGTGAGGCAGGGAATGGCAATCAGCCCCAGCATTTT. This translates into CASSEAGNGNQPQHF.

This chain uses TRBV5-5 with TRBJ1-2, with D hard to call. Looked up from germline, CDR1 is SGHKS and CDR2 is YYEKEE (reference sequence). V lost 4 bases, J lost 6 bases, and 10 bases lay in between. The CDR3 totals 12 residues. The CDR3 DNA reads as TGTGCCAGCAGCCGGGGTTTCGATGGCTACACCTTC. Encoded protein: CASSRGFDGYTF.

This clone has a handful of counts. This rearrangement joins TRBV13 to TRBJ2-1, with D unresolved. V lost 6 bases and J 6 bases, leaving 6 bases between the germline ends. CDR3 length equals 11 residues. Germline V gene lookup returns CDR1 PRHDT and CDR2 FYEKMQ (reference sequence). CDR3 region: CASRGINEQFF. CDR3 nucleotides: TGTGCCAGCAGGGGGATCAATGAGCAGTTCTTC.

The rearrangement uses TRBV6-5 and TRBJ2-1; no clear D. CDR3 length: 11 residues. CDR1 is MNHEY, CDR2 SVGAGI, per germline. Trimming cost V 0 bases and J 10 bases, with 4 bases left between them. The CDR3 protein is CASSYSNEQFF. DNA of the CDR3: TGTGCCAGCAGTTACTCGAACGAGCAGTTCTTC.

CDR3 protein: CAWSVHGGGPVTEAFF. The CDR3 DNA follows: TGTGCCTGGAGTGTACATGGAGGGGGCCCGGTCACTGAAGCTTTCTTT. The chain combines TRBV30 with TRBJ1-1; 7 bases are a match to TRBD1. J lost 4 bases, V lost 0 bases, and 11 bases had no gene match. The germline gives CDR1 GTSNPN, CDR2 SVGIG (reference sequence). This CDR3 region has 16 residues.

V gene TRBV27 combines with J gene TRBJ1-5; the D gene is possibly TRBD1 (5 bases). Germline V lookup: CDR1 MNHEY, CDR2 SMNVEV (reference sequence). Trimming stripped 1 base from V and 0 bases from J, with 10 bases between. This CDR3 contains 16 residues. DNA of the CDR3: TGTGCCAGCAGTTTATATGGGGGTAATAGCAATCAGCCCCAGCATTTT. This gives the protein CASSLYGGNSNQPQHF.

The count of this clone is one. The chain links TRBV29-1 to TRBJ1-4, with D possibly being TRBD1 (5 bases). Trimming removed 5 bases from V and 6 bases from J, with 10 bases in between. Germline values: CDR1 SQVTM, CDR2 ANQGSEA. This CDR3 comprises 12 residues. The CDR3 DNA sequence: TGCAGCGTTCCGGGGCGAGATGAAAAACTGTTTTTT. This codes for CSVPGRDEKLFF.

The chain uses TRBV7-9 and TRBJ2-3, with 8 positions matching TRBD2. Trimming cost V 8 bases and J 6 bases; bases outside gene matches: 16. The germline V gene encodes CDR1 SEHNR and CDR2 FQNEAQ (reference sequence). The CDR3 totals 16 residues. The CDR3 loop is CASSLGGSGGMDTQYF. The CDR3 coding sequence is TGTGCCAGCTCCCTCGGAGGGAGCGGGGGAATGGATACGCAGTATTTT.

The chain has TRBV28 and TRBJ2-1; D is uncertain. V lost 4 bases to trimming and J lost 10 bases, with 8 bases between them. This CDR3 is built from 11 residues. The germline gives CDR1 MDHEN, CDR2 SYDVKM. CDR3 bases: TGTGCCAGCAGTTGGTTAAACGAGCAGTTCTTC. It translates to CASSWLNEQFF. Filled out from reference TRBV28 and TRBJ2-1, the complete variable domain reads DVKVTQSSRYLVKRTGEKVFLECVQDMDHENMFWYRQDPGLGLRLIYFSYDVKMKEKGDIPEGYSVSREKKERFSLILESASTNQTSMYLCASSWLNEQFFGPGTRLTVL.

V and J are TRBV28 and TRBJ1-2, with D tentatively TRBD1 (5 bases). Germline CDR1 and CDR2: MDHEN and SYDVKM. Between the trimmed V and J ends, which lost 5 bases and 3 bases, there was a span of 16 bases. This CDR3 has 15 amino acids. CDR3 region: CASSPQGVGYYGYTF. CDR3 nucleotide sequence: TGTGCCAGCAGTCCCCAGGGAGTCGGGTACTATGGCTACACCTTC.

V gene TRBV6-5 combines with J gene TRBJ1-2; 9 bases are a match to TRBD1. Trimming at V came to 5 bases and at J to 5 bases, leaving 9 bases not matched to a gene. Germline CDR1 is MNHEY and CDR2 is SVGAGI. The length of the CDR3 is 15 residues. The CDR3 protein is CASSGLVGQGYGYTF. The CDR3 nucleotides read TGTGCCAGCAGTGGATTAGTAGGACAGGGGTATGGCTACACCTTC.

This chain joins TRBV27 and TRBJ1-6, with a tentative D call TRBD1 (6 bases). The CDR3 runs 14 residues. Germline CDR1 is MNHEY and CDR2 is SMNVEV (reference sequence). V was trimmed by 2 bases and J by 7 bases, leaving 9 bases between them. The CDR3 coding sequence is TGTGCCAGCAGTTTAACAGGGTGGAATTCACCCCTCCACTTT. It yields the protein CASSLTGWNSPLHF.

The chain joins TRBV19 to TRBJ1-5, with D possibly TRBD1 on 5 matching bases. Per the germline V gene, CDR1 is LNHDA and CDR2 is SQIVND (reference sequence). The CDR3 contains 15 residues. V lost 5 bases to trimming and J lost 4 bases, with 15 bases between them. CDR3: CASSPGTPLNQPQHF. CDR3 DNA sequence: TGTGCCAGTAGTCCCGGGACTCCACTAAATCAGCCCCAGCATTTT.

This CDR3 reads CASSVDSGGRETQYF. The CDR3, as DNA: TGTGCCAGCAGCGTTGATAGCGGGGGGAGGGAGACCCAGTACTTC. J is TRBJ2-5 and V is TRBV9; TRBD2 matches at 10 bases. Trimming removed 2 bases from V and 5 bases from J; junction bases left unmatched: 6. The germline gives CDR1 SGDLS, CDR2 YYNGEE. The CDR3 is 15 amino acids. Complete variable domain (other parts from reference TRBV9 and TRBJ2-5): DSGVTQTPKHLITATGQRVTLRCSPRSGDLSVYWYQQSLDQGLQFLIQYYNGEERAKGNILERFSAQQFPDLHSELNLSSLELGDSALYFCASSVDSGGRETQYFGPGTRLLVL.

V is TRBV4-3 and J is TRBJ1-5; 8 bases align to TRBD1. The germline CDR1 and CDR2 sequences are LGHNA and YSLEER. The CDR3 is made up of 15 amino acids. The ends lost 0 bases at V and 4 bases at J; junction bases unmatched: 2. The CDR3 DNA reads as TGCGCCAGCAGCCAAGATGACAGGGGAAATCAGCCCCAGCATTTT. Its translation is CASSQDDRGNQPQHF.

The V and J genes are TRBV4-1 and TRBJ2-7, with 10 bases identical to TRBD2. The ends lost 4 bases at V and 2 bases at J; junction bases unmatched: 5. The length of the CDR3 is 15 residues. Germline V gene sequence: CDR1 MGHRA, CDR2 YSYEKL. The CDR3 region has the DNA TGCGCCAGCAGCCTTACAGCGGGGGGGCCCTACGAGCAGTACTTC. Amino acids: CASSLTAGGPYEQYF.

The J gene is TRBJ2-5, the V gene TRBV5-4; D is possibly TRBD2 (5 bases). Germline CDR1 reads SGHNT; CDR2 reads YYREEE (reference sequence). The length of the CDR3 is 12 residues. Deletions cut 4 bases from V and 4 bases from J, with 8 bases between. CDR3 nucleotides: TGTGCCAGCAGCCCCGCGGGAGAGACCCAGTACTTC. Amino acid sequence: CASSPAGETQYF.

V gene TRBV4-1 combines with J gene TRBJ1-5; a weak D match, TRBD1 (5 bases). The CDR3 is made up of 13 amino acids. Germline V gene data show CDR1 as MGHRA and CDR2 as YSYEKL. The V and J ends lost 4 bases and 7 bases respectively, with 11 bases between them. CDR3 loop: CASSLQGAQPQHF. The CDR3 DNA follows: TGCGCCAGCAGCCTTCAGGGTGCCCAGCCCCAGCATTTT.

This clone has only one observation. The chain couples TRBV7-2 to TRBJ2-1; D is unclear. V lost 4 bases, J lost 6 bases, and 13 bases lay in between. The CDR3 runs to 14 residues. CDR1 is SGHTA, CDR2 FQGNSA, per germline. The CDR3 reads CASSSGFLPNEQFF. CDR3 DNA sequence: TGTGCCAGCAGCTCCGGGTTCCTCCCCAATGAGCAGTTCTTC. Full variable domain (rest looked up from reference TRBV7-2 and TRBJ2-1): GAGVSQSPSNKVTEKGKDVELRCDPISGHTALYWYRQSLGQGLEFLIYFQGNSAPDKSGLPSDRFSAERTGGSVSTLTIQRTQQEDSAVYLCASSSGFLPNEQFFGPGTRLTVL.

The V gene is TRBV4-1, the J gene TRBJ2-1; tentative D call: TRBD1 (5 bases). Germline CDR1 and CDR2: MGHRA and YSYEKL. V dropped 2 bases and J dropped 5 bases, with 16 bases sitting between them. The length of the CDR3 is 16 residues. Here the CDR3 reads CASSQLLLGPDNEQFF. DNA of the CDR3: TGCGCCAGCAGCCAACTCTTATTGGGGCCGGACAATGAGCAGTTCTTC.

The chain uses TRBV6-6 and TRBJ2-7; D possibly corresponds to TRBD2 (6 bases). This CDR3 comprises 12 residues. V was pared by 4 bases and J by 5 bases, with 9 bases between. Germline V gives CDR1 MNHNY, CDR2 SVGAGI (reference sequence). The CDR3 spells CASSWDSNEQYV. The CDR3 nucleotides are TGTGCCAGCAGTTGGGACTCGAACGAGCAGTACGTC.